This T cell receptor beta chain was retrieved from a study of regulatory T cells in long-lasting Graves disease. Arm-PCR of CDR3 regions and iRepertoire HTBI primers were the basis on which TCR beta libraries were built. TCRdb used MiXCR to reprocess the multiplex PCR reads, holding one entry per CDR3 protein. This sample has 360,000 or so distinct CDR3 sequences, with roughly a sixth found just once. Time point here: newly diagnosed GD, antithyroid drugs for less than 3 months. Following extraction of RNA from PBMCs, that RNA was used to make the TCR library. CDR3 length equals 14 residues. Trimming shortened V by 0 bases and J by 7 bases, and 10 bases separated the two germline ends. Looked up from germline, CDR1 is LGHNA and CDR2 is YSLEER. This clonotype has only a few counts. The sample also formed part of further work on T cells in Graves' hyperthyroidism and ophthalmopathy.

This sequence originates from a man in his forties or fifties with Graves disease. The chain links TRBV4-3 to TRBJ2-1, with TRBD1 as a possible D gene (5 bases). Specimen: peripheral blood mononuclear cells (PBMCs), collected at new diagnosis, from a patient treated with antithyroid drugs. Here the CDR3 DNA reads TGCGCCAGCAGCCAAGATTTTAGGGGTAATGAGCAGTTCTTC. This sequence encodes CASSQDFRGNEQFF.